The 30 T cell receptor beta chains listed next were all sequenced from one sample in a study of cytomegalovirus exposure and HLA in healthy donors. The study ran its PCR with 60 Vbeta and 13 Jbeta primers. The method was immunoSEQ multiplex PCR; TCRdb's version includes in-frame clones alone and lacks a portion of them. The sample has about 160,000 clones. The sequencing input was PBMCs. These receptors were collected from a man in his thirties or forties in good health and CMV-seronegative.

J is TRBJ2-2 and V is TRBV7-2, with D unresolved. The V gene lost 2 bases and the J gene lost 6 bases, with 10 bases spanning the gap. In germline, CDR1 is SGHTA, CDR2 FQGNSA. The CDR3 length is 14 residues. The CDR3 DNA is TGTGCCAGCAGCTTACTCTCTAGAGCCGGGGAGCTGTTTTTT. It translates to CASSLLSRAGELFF.

J is TRBJ1-2 and V is TRBV9, with 8 bases identical to TRBD1. The germline V gene encodes CDR1 SGDLS and CDR2 YYNGEE. V shed 4 bases, J shed 2 bases, and the junction held 10 bases outside the gene matches. The CDR3 runs to 16 residues. CDR3 in DNA: TGTGCCAGCAGCCCCATGACAGGGGATACGAACTATGGCTACACCTTC. Translated, it gives CASSPMTGDTNYGYTF.

The chain couples TRBV5-5 to TRBJ1-2; D not certain. The CDR3 length is 15 residues. CDR1 and CDR2 (germline): SGHKS, YYEKEE (reference sequence). With 3 bases removed from V and 9 bases from J, the gap between germline ends came to 21 bases. The CDR3 DNA is TGTGCCAGCAGCTGGGCTTCTAGACTAACTAGCAGCTACACCTTC. This translates into CASSWASRLTSSYTF.

V and J are TRBV6-1 and TRBJ2-7; TRBD1 matches 8 bases. Germline V gene sequence: CDR1 MNHNS, CDR2 SASEGT. CDR3 length: 14 residues. J gave up 5 bases and V 6 bases, and 9 bases lay outside the gene matches. CDR3 in DNA: TGTGCCAGCAGGACTACAGGGGGAGCAGACGAGCAGTACTTC. This gives the protein CASRTTGGADEQYF.

The chain carries TRBV5-1 and TRBJ2-3; 11 positions agree with TRBD2. The germline V gene has CDR1 SGHRS and CDR2 YFSETQ. With 0 bases clipped from V and 4 bases from J, the junction kept 4 bases outside the gene matches. The CDR3 length is 16 residues. CDR3 residues: CASSLALAGASDTQYF. In DNA form, the CDR3 reads TGCGCCAGCAGCTTGGCACTAGCGGGAGCCTCAGATACGCAGTATTTT.

The CDR3 sequence: CASGGTGGRAFF. The CDR3 nucleotides read TGTGCCAGTGGGGGGACAGGGGGCCGAGCTTTCTTT. The chain links TRBV19 to TRBJ1-1; 12 bases are a match to TRBD1. This CDR3 comprises 12 residues. V dropped 8 bases and J dropped 10; count of bases not matched to a gene: 5. CDR1 and CDR2 from the germline V gene are LNHDA and SQIVND (reference sequence).

The rearrangement joins TRBV9 to TRBJ2-3; 8 bases agree with TRBD2. Germline loops: CDR1 SGDLS, CDR2 YYNGEE. V lost 1 base and J lost 4; bases outside the gene matches: 5. This CDR3 contains 15 residues. DNA for the CDR3: TGTGCCAGCAGCGTATCCCTAGCGGGCCCAGATACGCAGTATTTT. This codes for CASSVSLAGPDTQYF.

CDR3 loop: CAISESKREGRNNEQFF. The CDR3 region has the DNA TGTGCCATCAGTGAGTCCAAAAGGGAGGGCCGGAACAATGAGCAGTTCTTC. V is TRBV10-3 and J is TRBJ2-1; 7 bases align to TRBD2. CDR3 size: 17 residues. The V gene's germline CDR1 is ENHRY and CDR2 SYGVKD. Trimming at V came to 0 bases and at J to 5 bases, leaving 10 bases not matched to a gene.

This chain uses TRBV6-1 with TRBJ1-1; tentatively, D is TRBD1 (6 bases). V lost 6 bases, J lost 5 bases, and 16 bases lay in between. The CDR3 consists of 14 residues. CDR1 is MNHNS, CDR2 SASEGT, per germline. The CDR3 nucleotides read TGTGCCAGCAGCATACAGGGAGCGGAAACTGAAGCTTTCTTT. It specifies CASSIQGAETEAFF.

This chain links TRBV6-5 with TRBJ1-2; TRBD1 agrees at 7 bases. Germline CDR1 MNHEY, CDR2 SVGAGI. V shed 3 bases, J shed 8 bases, and the junction held 3 bases outside the gene matches. The CDR3 runs to 12 residues. The CDR3 is CASSYDRAGYTF. CDR3 bases: TGTGCCAGCAGTTATGACAGGGCCGGCTACACCTTC.

This chain joins TRBV13 and TRBJ2-1; D call uncertain. The germline gives CDR1 PRHDT, CDR2 FYEKMQ (reference sequence). Trimming cost V 5 bases and J 4 bases, with 3 bases left between them. The CDR3 covers 11 residues. CDR3 in amino acids: CASSLYNEQFF. In DNA, the CDR3 is TGTGCCAGCAGCCTATACAATGAGCAGTTCTTC.

This sequence joins TRBV7-8 and TRBJ2-2, with 7 bases lining up with TRBD1. The CDR3 sequence is 15 residues long. The V and J ends lost 3 bases and 7 bases, in that order; junction bases with no gene match: 8. Germline V gene lookup returns CDR1 SGHVS and CDR2 FQNEAQ. DNA of the CDR3: TGTGCCAGCAGCTTGGCCGGGACAGAGGGCGGGGAGCTGTTTTTT. It encodes CASSLAGTEGGELFF.

The genes are TRBV7-2 and TRBJ2-5, with D perhaps TRBD2 (6 bases). V lost 5 bases and J lost 2, with 12 bases in between. Germline V gene data show CDR1 as SGHTA and CDR2 as FQGNSA. CDR3 length equals 14 residues. The chain's CDR3 is CASSPRGIQETQYF. CDR3 nucleotide sequence: TGTGCCAGCAGCCCTCGGGGGATACAAGAGACCCAGTACTTC.

The chain combines TRBV27 with TRBJ2-2; 7 bases are a match to TRBD2. Looked up from germline, CDR1 is MNHEY and CDR2 is SMNVEV (reference sequence). This CDR3 region has 16 residues. V shed 5 bases and J 2 bases; nucleotides not matched to a gene: 8. The CDR3 loop is CASSLDSSGNTGELFF. The CDR3 DNA sequence: TGTGCCAGCAGTCTCGACTCTAGCGGCAACACCGGGGAGCTGTTTTTT.

This sequence joins TRBV12-1 and TRBJ2-1; no DNA check was done on the table's D call, TRBD2. TRBV12-1 is a pseudogene. The CDR3 is 15 residues long. DNA for the CDR3: TGTGCCACCTTGGGACTAGCGGGAGTATACAATGAGCAGTTCTTC. It encodes CATLGLAGVYNEQFF.

The chain couples TRBV11-2 to TRBJ1-4, with 10 bases aligning to TRBD1. Per germline, CDR1 SGHAT and CDR2 FQNNGV. The CDR3 is made up of 17 amino acids. V was pared by 3 bases and J by 7 bases, with 11 bases of the junction left unmatched. CDR3 nucleotide sequence: TGTGCCAGCAGCTTCCGACCCAGGACAGGGGGGACTGAAAAACTGTTTTTT. It specifies CASSFRPRTGGTEKLFF.

With regard to this clone: The sample carries other DNA sequences with the same CDR3. This chain connects TRBV6-5 to TRBJ2-7, with 7 bases identical to TRBD1. J was trimmed by 3 bases and V by 6 bases; bases with no gene match: 2. The CDR3 extends over 12 amino acids. Germline V gene sequence: CDR1 MNHEY, CDR2 SVGAGI. CDR3 coding DNA: TGTGCCAGCAGCCGACAGGGCTACGAGCAGTACTTC. This codes for CASSRQGYEQYF.

V usage is TRBV18 and J usage is TRBJ2-1, with TRBD1 identical over 10 bases. The CDR3 has 15 residues. V lost 3 bases to trimming and J lost 10 bases; unmatched junction nucleotides: 9. From germline, CDR1 is KGHSH and CDR2 LQKENI. For the CDR3, the DNA is TGTGCCAGCTCACCGGAGACAGGGGGCAGGGGAGAGCAGTTCTTC. Residues: CASSPETGGRGEQFF.

The chain joins TRBV18 to TRBJ2-7, with 7 bases lining up with TRBD2. With V trimmed by 4 bases and J by 6 bases, 3 bases remained unmatched. The germline CDR1 and CDR2 sequences are KGHSH and LQKENI. CDR3 size: 12 residues. The DNA of the CDR3 is TGTGCCAGCTCACAACCGGGAGGCGAGCAGTACTTC. Protein product: CASSQPGGEQYF.

The chain combines TRBV29-1 with TRBJ2-5, with a possible D match to TRBD1 (5 bases). Per the germline V gene, CDR1 is SQVTM and CDR2 is ANQGSEA. The CDR3 is 13 residues long. V was clipped by 4 bases and J by 0 bases, with 9 bases between them. The CDR3 here is CSVVTGYQETQYF. The CDR3 nucleotides read TGCAGCGTTGTAACAGGCTACCAAGAGACCCAGTACTTC.

This chain links TRBV18 with TRBJ1-4; TRBD1 agrees at 7 bases. The CDR3 runs to 15 residues. Germline CDR1 is KGHSH and CDR2 is LQKENI. V was pared by 4 bases and J by 3 bases, with 5 bases of the junction left unmatched. The CDR3 DNA reads TGTGCCAGCTCACGCGGACAGGCCGCTAATGAAAAACTGTTTTTT. As protein: CASSRGQAANEKLFF. Complete variable domain (other parts from reference TRBV18 and TRBJ1-4): NAGVMQNPRHLVRRRGQEARLRCSPMKGHSHVYWYRQLPEEGLKFMVYLQKENIIDESGMPKERFSAEFPKEGPSILRIQQVVRGDSAAYFCASSRGQAANEKLFFGSGTQLSVL.

The rearrangement uses TRBV7-8 and TRBJ2-3, with a possible D match to TRBD1 (5 bases). Germline-derived CDR1 and CDR2 are SGHVS and FQNEAQ. CDR3 size: 14 residues. V lost 2 bases, J lost 2 bases, and 8 bases lay in between. The CDR3 loop reads CASSLPDTTDTQYF. CDR3 DNA sequence: TGTGCCAGCAGCTTACCGGACACCACAGATACGCAGTATTTT. The variable domain in full, with the rest retrieved from reference TRBV7-8 and TRBJ2-3, is GAGVSQSPRYKVAKRGQDVALRCDPISGHVSLFWYQQALGQGPEFLTYFQNEAQLDKSGLPSDRFFAERPEGSVSTLKIQRTQQEDSAVYLCASSLPDTTDTQYFGPGTRLTVL.

This sequence joins TRBV6-1 and TRBJ1-2, with TRBD1 as a possible D gene (6 bases). The CDR3 covers 16 residues. Between the trimmed V and J ends, which lost 3 bases and 4 bases, there was a span of 18 bases. CDR1 MNHNS and CDR2 SASEGT come from the germline V gene. CDR3 loop: CASSERPDRTSYGYTF. The CDR3 DNA is TGTGCCAGCAGTGAGAGGCCAGACAGGACCTCCTATGGCTACACCTTC.

The rearrangement joins TRBV5-1 to TRBJ2-3; 12 bases line up with TRBD2. The CDR3 is 17 residues long. Trimming took 8 bases from V and 8 from J; bases not matched to a gene: 18. Germline-derived CDR1 and CDR2 are SGHRS and YFSETQ. CDR3 protein: CASPNRSASGRAGTQYF. DNA for the CDR3: TGCGCCAGTCCCAACCGTTCGGCTAGCGGGAGGGCAGGTACGCAGTATTTT. Using reference TRBV5-1 and TRBJ2-3 for the parts outside the CDR3, the full variable domain is KAGVTQTPRYLIKTRGQQVTLSCSPISGHRSVSWYQQTPGQGLQFLFEYFSETQRNKGNFPGRFSGRQFSNSRSEMNVSTLELGDSALYLCASPNRSASGRAGTQYFGPGTRLTVL.

The rearrangement joins TRBV10-3 to TRBJ1-1; 7 nucleotides agree with TRBD1. V dropped 3 bases and J dropped 8; count of bases not matched to a gene: 9. The germline V gene encodes CDR1 ENHRY and CDR2 SYGVKD. The CDR3 loop spans 14 amino acids. The CDR3 nucleotides read TGTGCCATCAGTGACCAGACAGGGATCGGGGAAGCTTTCTTT. Its translation: CAISDQTGIGEAFF.

The CDR3 DNA reads TGTGCCAGCAGTCCCCTTCGGGGGGGTCAGCCCCAGCATTTT. Residues: CASSPLRGGQPQHF. The genes are TRBV7-2 and TRBJ1-5, with D tentatively TRBD1 (5 bases). CDR3 size: 14 residues. The germline V gene has CDR1 SGHTA and CDR2 FQGNSA. Trimming removed 6 bases from V and 6 bases from J, with 15 bases in between. Looking up the rest from reference TRBV7-2 and TRBJ1-5 gives the full variable domain: GAGVSQSPSNKVTEKGKDVELRCDPISGHTALYWYRQSLGQGLEFLIYFQGNSAPDKSGLPSDRFSAERTGGSVSTLTIQRTQQEDSAVYLCASSPLRGGQPQHFGDGTRLSIL.

This sequence joins TRBV25-1 and TRBJ2-1; TRBD2 matches 12 bases. Germline trimming cut 1 base from V and 6 bases from J; bases unmatched to any gene: 10. Germline V gene data show CDR1 as MGHDK and CDR2 as SYGVNS. The length of the CDR3 is 18 residues. CDR3 sequence: CASSEFGLAGGPGNEQFF. The CDR3 DNA reads as TGTGCCAGCAGTGAATTTGGGCTAGCGGGAGGGCCAGGCAATGAGCAGTTCTTC.

The chain joins TRBV5-1 to TRBJ1-5, with 9 bases matching TRBD1. In germline, CDR1 is SGHRS, CDR2 YFSETQ. The CDR3 is 14 amino acids. J lost 6 bases, V lost 5 bases, and 6 bases had no gene match. The CDR3 reads CASRRDREGQPQHF. DNA of the CDR3: TGCGCCAGCAGACGGGACAGGGAAGGTCAGCCCCAGCATTTT.

V and J are TRBV28 and TRBJ2-7; TRBD1 matches at 8 bases. The CDR3 loop spans 15 amino acids. Trimming cost V 4 bases and J 3 bases; bases outside gene matches: 8. Looked up from germline, CDR1 is MDHEN and CDR2 is SYDVKM. CDR3 DNA sequence: TGTGCCAGCAGTTCGGACAGGGTGAAGTACTACGAGCAGTACTTC. This encodes CASSSDRVKYYEQYF. Supplemented by reference TRBV28 and TRBJ2-7, the full variable domain reads DVKVTQSSRYLVKRTGEKVFLECVQDMDHENMFWYRQDPGLGLRLIYFSYDVKMKEKGDIPEGYSVSREKKERFSLILESASTNQTSMYLCASSSDRVKYYEQYFGPGTRLTVT.

A word on this clone: Compared with germline, one end of the junction differs, possibly owing to a read error. This chain connects TRBV5-4 to TRBJ1-4; no definite D call. Per germline, CDR1 SGHNT and CDR2 YYREEE (reference sequence). This CDR3 is built from 13 residues. The CDR3 DNA is TGTGCCGGCAGCTTGAATTCGGGGGAAAAACTGTTTTTT. Translating gives CAGSLNSGEKLFF. Together with reference TRBV5-4 and TRBJ1-4, the CDR3 gives the full variable domain: ETGVTQSPTHLIKTRGQQVTLRCSSQSGHNTVSWYQQALGQGPQFIFQYYREEENGRGNFPPRFSGLQFPNYSSELNVNALELDDSALYLCAGSLNSGEKLFFGSGTQLSVL.